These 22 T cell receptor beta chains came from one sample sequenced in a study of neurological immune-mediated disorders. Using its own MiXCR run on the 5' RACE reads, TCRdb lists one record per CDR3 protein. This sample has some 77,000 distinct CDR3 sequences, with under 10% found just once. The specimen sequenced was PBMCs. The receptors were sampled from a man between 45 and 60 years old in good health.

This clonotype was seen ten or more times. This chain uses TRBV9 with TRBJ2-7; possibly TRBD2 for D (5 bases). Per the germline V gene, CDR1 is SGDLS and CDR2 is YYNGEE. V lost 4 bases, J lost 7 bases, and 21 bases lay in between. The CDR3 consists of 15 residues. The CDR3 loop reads CASSPCRDPLMEQYF. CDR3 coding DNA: TGTGCCAGCAGCCCCTGCCGGGATCCATTAATGGAGCAGTACTTC.

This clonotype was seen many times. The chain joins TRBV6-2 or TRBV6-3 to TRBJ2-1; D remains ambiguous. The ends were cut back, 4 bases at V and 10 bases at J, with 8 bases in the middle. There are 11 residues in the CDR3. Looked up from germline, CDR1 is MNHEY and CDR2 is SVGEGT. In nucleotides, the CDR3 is TGTGCCAGCAGTTCCTTACAGGAGCAGTTCTTC. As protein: CASSSLQEQFF.

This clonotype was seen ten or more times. The CDR3: CSARRASGRAGNEQFF. The CDR3 DNA is TGCAGTGCTAGAAGGGCTAGCGGGAGGGCCGGGAATGAGCAGTTCTTC. The rearrangement joins TRBV20-1 to TRBJ2-1; TRBD2 aligns across 12 bases. CDR3 length: 16 amino acids. V shed 2 bases and J 7 bases; nucleotides not matched to a gene: 9. In germline, CDR1 is DFQATT, CDR2 SNEGSKA (reference sequence).

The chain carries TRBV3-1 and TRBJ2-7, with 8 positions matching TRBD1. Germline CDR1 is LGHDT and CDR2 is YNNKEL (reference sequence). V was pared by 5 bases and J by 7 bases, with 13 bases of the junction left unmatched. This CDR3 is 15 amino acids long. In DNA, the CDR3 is TGTGCCAGCAGCGCCCAGGGGGACAGGAAGCGAGAGCAGTACTTC. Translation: CASSAQGDRKREQYF.

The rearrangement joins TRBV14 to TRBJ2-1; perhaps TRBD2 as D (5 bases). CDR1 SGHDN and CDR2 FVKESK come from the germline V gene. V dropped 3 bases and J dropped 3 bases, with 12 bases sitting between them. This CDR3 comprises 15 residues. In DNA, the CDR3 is TGTGCCAGCAGCCAGGGTGGGAGAGTCTACAATGAGCAGTTCTTC. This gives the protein CASSQGGRVYNEQFF. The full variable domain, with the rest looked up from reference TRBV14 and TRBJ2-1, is EAGVTQFPSHSVIEKGQTVTLRCDPISGHDNLYWYRRVMGKEIKFLLHFVKESKQDESGMPNNRFLAERTGGTYSTLKVQPAELEDSGVYFCASSQGGRVYNEQFFGPGTRLTVL.

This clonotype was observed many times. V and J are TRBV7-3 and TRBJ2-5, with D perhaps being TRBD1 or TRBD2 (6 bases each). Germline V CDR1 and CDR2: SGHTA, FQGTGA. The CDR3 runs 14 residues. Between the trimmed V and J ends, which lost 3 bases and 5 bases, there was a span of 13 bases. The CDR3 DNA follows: TGTGCCAGCAGCTTCGGGGGCTCTACGGAGACCCAGTACTTC. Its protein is CASSFGGSTETQYF. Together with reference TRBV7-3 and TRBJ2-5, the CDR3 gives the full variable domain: GAGVSQTPSNKVTEKGKYVELRCDPISGHTALYWYRQSLGQGPEFLIYFQGTGAADDSGLPNDRFFAVRPEGSVSTLKIQRTERGDSAVYLCASSFGGSTETQYFGPGTRLLVL.

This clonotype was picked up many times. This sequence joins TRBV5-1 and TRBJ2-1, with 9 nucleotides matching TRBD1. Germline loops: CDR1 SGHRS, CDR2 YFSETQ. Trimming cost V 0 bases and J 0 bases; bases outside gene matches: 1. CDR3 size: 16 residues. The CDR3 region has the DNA TGCGCCAGCAGCTTGGGGGACAGGGCCTCCTACAATGAGCAGTTCTTC. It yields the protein CASSLGDRASYNEQFF.

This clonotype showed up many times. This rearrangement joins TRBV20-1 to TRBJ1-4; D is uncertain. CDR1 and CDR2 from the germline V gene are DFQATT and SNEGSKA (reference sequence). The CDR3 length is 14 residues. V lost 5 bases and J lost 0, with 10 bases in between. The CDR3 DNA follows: TGCAGTGCTTATCAGCAGACAACTAATGAAAAACTGTTTTTT. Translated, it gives CSAYQQTTNEKLFF.

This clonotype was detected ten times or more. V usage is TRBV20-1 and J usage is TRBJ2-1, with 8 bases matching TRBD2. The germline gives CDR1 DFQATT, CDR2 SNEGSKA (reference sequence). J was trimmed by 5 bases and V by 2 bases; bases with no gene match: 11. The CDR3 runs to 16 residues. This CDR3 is CSARRLAGWGHNEQFF. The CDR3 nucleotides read TGCAGTGCTAGAAGATTAGCGGGATGGGGCCACAATGAGCAGTTCTTC.

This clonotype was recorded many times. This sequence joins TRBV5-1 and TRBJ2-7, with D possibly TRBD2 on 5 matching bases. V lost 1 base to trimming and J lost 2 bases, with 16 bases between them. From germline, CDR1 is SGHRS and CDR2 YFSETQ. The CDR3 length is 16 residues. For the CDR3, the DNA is TGCGCCAGCAGCTTGCTCAAATGGACTGCCACCTACGAGCAGTACTTC. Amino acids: CASSLLKWTATYEQYF.

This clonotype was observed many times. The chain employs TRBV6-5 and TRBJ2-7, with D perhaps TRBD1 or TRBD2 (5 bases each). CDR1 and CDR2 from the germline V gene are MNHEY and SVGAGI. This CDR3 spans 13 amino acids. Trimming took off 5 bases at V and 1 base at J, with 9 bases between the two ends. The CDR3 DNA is TGTGCCAGCAGTGGGGGAGTTTCCTACGAGCAGTACTTC. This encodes CASSGGVSYEQYF.

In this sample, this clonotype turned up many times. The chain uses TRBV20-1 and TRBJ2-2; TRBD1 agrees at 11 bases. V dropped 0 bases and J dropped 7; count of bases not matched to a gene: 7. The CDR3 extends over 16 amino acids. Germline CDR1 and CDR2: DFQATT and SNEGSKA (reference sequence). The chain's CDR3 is CSARDVGTGGFGELFF. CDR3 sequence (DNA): TGCAGTGCTAGAGACGTCGGGACAGGGGGATTCGGGGAGCTGTTTTTT.

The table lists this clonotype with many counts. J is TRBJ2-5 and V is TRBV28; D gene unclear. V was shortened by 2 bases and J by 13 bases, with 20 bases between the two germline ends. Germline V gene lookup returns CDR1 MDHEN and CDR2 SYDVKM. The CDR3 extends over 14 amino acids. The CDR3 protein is CASSLENTRFWPYF. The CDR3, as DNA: TGTGCCAGCAGTTTAGAAAATACCAGGTTCTGGCCGTACTTC. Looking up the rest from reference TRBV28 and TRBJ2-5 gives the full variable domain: DVKVTQSSRYLVKRTGEKVFLECVQDMDHENMFWYRQDPGLGLRLIYFSYDVKMKEKGDIPEGYSVSREKKERFSLILESASTNQTSMYLCASSLENTRFWPYFGPGTRLLVL.

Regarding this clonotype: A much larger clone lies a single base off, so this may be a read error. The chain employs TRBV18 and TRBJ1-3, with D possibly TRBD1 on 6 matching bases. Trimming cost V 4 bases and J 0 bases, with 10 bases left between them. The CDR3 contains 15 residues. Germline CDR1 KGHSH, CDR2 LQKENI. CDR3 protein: CASSQWTASGNTIYF. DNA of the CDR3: TGTGCCAGCTCACAATGGACAGCCTCTGGAAACACCATATATTTT. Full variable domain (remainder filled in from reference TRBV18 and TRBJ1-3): NAGVMQNPRHLVRRRGQEARLRCSPMKGHSHVYWYRQLPEEGLKFMVYLQKENIIDESGMPKERFSAEFPKEGPSILRIQQVVRGDSAAYFCASSQWTASGNTIYFGEGSWLTVV.

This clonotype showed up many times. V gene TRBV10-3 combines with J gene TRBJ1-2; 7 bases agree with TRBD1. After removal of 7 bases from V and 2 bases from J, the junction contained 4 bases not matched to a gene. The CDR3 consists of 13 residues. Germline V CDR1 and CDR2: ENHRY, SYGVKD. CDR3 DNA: TGTGCCATCAAACAACAGGGGAACTATGGCTACACCTTC. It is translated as CAIKQQGNYGYTF.

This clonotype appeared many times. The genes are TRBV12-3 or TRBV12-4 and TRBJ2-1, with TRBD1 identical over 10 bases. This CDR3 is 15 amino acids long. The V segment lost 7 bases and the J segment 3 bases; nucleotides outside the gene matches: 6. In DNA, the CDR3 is TGTGCCAGCACCCGGACAGGGGGAAGCTACAATGAGCAGTTCTTC. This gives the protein CASTRTGGSYNEQFF.

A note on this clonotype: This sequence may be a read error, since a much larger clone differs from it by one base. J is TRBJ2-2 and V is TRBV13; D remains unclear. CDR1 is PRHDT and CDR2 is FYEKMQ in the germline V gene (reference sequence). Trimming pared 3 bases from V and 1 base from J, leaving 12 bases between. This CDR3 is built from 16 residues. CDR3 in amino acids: CASSFWTSLNTGELFF. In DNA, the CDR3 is TGTGCCAGCAGCTTCTGGACGTCCTTGAACACCGGGGAGCTGTTTTTT. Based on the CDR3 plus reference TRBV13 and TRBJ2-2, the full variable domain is AAGVIQSPRHLIKEKRETATLKCYPIPRHDTVYWYQQGPGQDPQFLISFYEKMQSDKGSIPDRFSAQQFSDYHSELNMSSLELGDSALYFCASSFWTSLNTGELFFGEGSRLTVL.

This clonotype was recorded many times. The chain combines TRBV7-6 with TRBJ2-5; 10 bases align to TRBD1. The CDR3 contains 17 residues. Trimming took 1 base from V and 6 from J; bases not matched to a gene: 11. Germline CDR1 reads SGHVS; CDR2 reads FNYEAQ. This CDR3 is CASSLEFDRGLRKTQYF. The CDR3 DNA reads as TGTGCCAGCAGCTTAGAATTCGACAGGGGGCTCAGAAAGACCCAGTACTTC.

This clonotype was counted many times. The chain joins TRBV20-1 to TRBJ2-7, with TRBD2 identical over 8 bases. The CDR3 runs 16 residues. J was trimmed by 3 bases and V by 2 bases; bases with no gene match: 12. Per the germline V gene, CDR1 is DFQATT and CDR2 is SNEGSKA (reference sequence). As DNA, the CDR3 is TGCAGTGCTAGATCCCCCGGGAGGGCCGGTTTCTACGAGCAGTACTTC. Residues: CSARSPGRAGFYEQYF.

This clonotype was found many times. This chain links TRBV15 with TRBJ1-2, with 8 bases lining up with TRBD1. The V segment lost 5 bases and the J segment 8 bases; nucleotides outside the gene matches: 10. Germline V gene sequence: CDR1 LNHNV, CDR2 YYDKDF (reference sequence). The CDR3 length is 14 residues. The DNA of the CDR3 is TGTGCCACCAGCCTCGACAGGGGCCCTTTGGGCTACACCTTC. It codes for CATSLDRGPLGYTF.

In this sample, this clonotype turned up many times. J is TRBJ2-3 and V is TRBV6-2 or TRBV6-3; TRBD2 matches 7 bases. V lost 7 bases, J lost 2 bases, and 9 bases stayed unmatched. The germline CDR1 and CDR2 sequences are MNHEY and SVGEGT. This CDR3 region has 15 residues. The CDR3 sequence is CASNDRTRITDTQYF. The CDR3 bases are TGTGCCAGCAACGACCGGACTAGGATCACAGATACGCAGTATTTT.

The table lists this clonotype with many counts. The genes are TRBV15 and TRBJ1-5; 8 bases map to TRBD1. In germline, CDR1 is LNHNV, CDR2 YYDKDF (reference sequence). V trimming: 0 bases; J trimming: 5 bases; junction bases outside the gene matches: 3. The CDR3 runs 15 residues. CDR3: CATSRETGEDQPQHF. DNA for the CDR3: TGTGCCACCAGCAGAGAGACAGGGGAGGATCAGCCCCAGCATTTT.